The sequence of this TCR beta chain was determined in a study of blood T cell repertoires in COVID-19 (dated by TCRdb to about 2020). Background on the whole study: Samples from collaborators originated in the United States, Italy and Spain and spanned both the acute and convalescent phases of COVID-19. A freely available public database, intended as a resource for researchers studying the immune response to SARS-CoV-2, is where the repertoires were released. The dataset comprised deeply sampled blood TCRbeta repertoires from subjects exposed to, actively infected with, or recovered from COVID-19. Sample metadata almost always included a de-identified subject ID, COVID-19 status, age in years and sex. Where available, HLA class I and class II types were obtained from metadata supplied by the sample provider rather than from assay-based typing. Samples came from the ongoing ImmuneRACE study (first 160 participants) plus 1,254 subjects from 6 global collaborators. The prospective study material was composed of cDNA or gDNA derived from T cells, B-cell-depleted T cells, or PBMCs. Results and caveats for the whole study, not just this receptor: The quantity of clinical and demographic metadata differed by source and by participant and was supplied without curation.

The germline V end is reduced by 1 base and the J end by 7 bases; junction bases left unmatched: 2. In the germline V gene, CDR1 corresponds to SGHTA and CDR2 to FQGNSA. CDR3 length: 13 amino acids, cysteine to phenylalanine. Only the CDR3 DNA is retained, 39 bases long and in frame from the first base. TCRbeta CDR3 regions were amplified from genomic DNA using the immunoSEQ Assay, a bias-controlled multiplex PCR. From the authors' description of their analysis: The number of nucleated cells in each sample was estimated from the amplification of reference gene primers within the assay. Sequence reads were collapsed and filtered to measure the absolute abundance of every unique TCRbeta CDR3 rearrangement. For each sample, productive Simpson clonality was calculated as the square root of Simpson's diversity index across productive rearrangements. TCRdb stores this immuneACCESS table with in-frame sequences only. Part of the clones is absent; in the studies checked, under half of the shortfall reflects unresolved V genes, and no reason is known for the rest. The DNA gave D and trimming, while V, J and clone size come from that table. In all, the sample holds about 270,000 clones, and roughly 84% of those were seen once. The ten largest clones take up under 3.5% of the sample.

With regard to this clone: The antigen this receptor binds is unknown. Base quality data are lacking; no much larger clone is found one base away.

The collaborating institutions used their own protocols to collect whole blood in K2EDTA tubes. Collaborator samples were shipped for TCRbeta analysis as frozen whole blood, isolated PBMCs, or DNA extracted from either sample type. The rearrangement joined TRBV7-2 to TRBJ2-7, with 9 bases aligning to TRBD2. Sequencing was done on a sample of peripheral blood. This clonotype originated in a woman aged 18-29 years with acute or convalescent COVID-19. CDR3 region: CASSLVGLAEQYF. Here is the DNA: TGTGCCAGCAGCTTAGTCGGACTAGCGGAGCAGTACTTC.